Listed here are 28 T cell receptor beta chains from one sample, sequenced in a study of shared clonotypes between healthy human individuals. Sequencing was performed with immunoSEQ multiplex PCR; in TCRdb, only in-frame clones are kept and a portion is missing. The sample has approximately 740,000 clones, about 74% seen once; the top ten hold roughly 1.7%. Sample: memory CD4+ T cells sorted from blood. Subset meaning: CD45RA-negative fraction. The receptor set was obtained from a woman aged 25 to 39 in good health.

The chain has TRBV19 and TRBJ1-2; 8 nucleotides agree with TRBD1. CDR3 size: 13 residues. J was trimmed by 6 bases and V by 7 bases; bases with no gene match: 7. The germline CDR1 and CDR2 sequences are LNHDA and SQIVND (reference sequence). For the CDR3, the DNA is TGTGCCAGTAACTGGGGACAGGTCGATGGCTACACCTTC. Its translation: CASNWGQVDGYTF.

This clone has just a few counts. The V and J genes are TRBV2 and TRBJ1-1; TRBD1 aligns across 10 bases. This CDR3 is built from 13 residues. Per the germline V gene, CDR1 is SNHLY and CDR2 is FYNNEI. The trim removed 6 bases at V and 10 bases at J, leaving 8 bases unmatched. CDR3 DNA sequence: TGTGCCAGCAGCGCCCGGGACAGGGGTTTAGCTTTCTTT. It specifies CASSARDRGLAFF.

In the case of this clone: At one boundary the junction diverges from the germline segment, which might be a read error. The CDR3 DNA sequence: TGTGCCAGCAGTTTTGACATCCCTTGGGATAACAAGCAGTACTTC. This gives the protein CASSFDIPWDNKQYF. The rearrangement links TRBV10-3 to TRBJ2-7; D unclear. Germline CDR1 is ENHRY and CDR2 is SYGVKD. The length of the CDR3 is 15 residues.

This chain joins TRBV15 and TRBJ2-7, with D possibly being TRBD1 (6 bases). This CDR3 comprises 14 residues. Per germline, CDR1 LNHNV and CDR2 YYDKDF (reference sequence). V shed 4 bases and J shed 1 base, with 11 bases lying between them. CDR3: CATSIDTGSYEQYF. The CDR3 nucleotides are TGTGCCACCAGCATAGACACAGGGTCCTACGAGCAGTACTTC.

This clone was seen just once. The chain recombines TRBV4-1 with TRBJ2-1; D ambiguous. V dropped 1 base and J dropped 2 bases, with 9 bases sitting between them. This CDR3 is built from 15 residues. Per the germline V gene, CDR1 is MGHRA and CDR2 is YSYEKL. The CDR3 coding sequence is TGCGCCAGCAGCCAAGTGCAAGGCCCCTACAATGAGCAGTTCTTC. Protein product: CASSQVQGPYNEQFF.

This chain joins TRBV5-4 and TRBJ1-2, with D maybe TRBD1 (6 bases). Germline V CDR1 and CDR2: SGHNT, YYREEE (reference sequence). This CDR3 has 15 residues. V shed 4 bases and J shed 1 base, with 14 bases lying between them. CDR3 protein: CASSPEGGGNYGYTF. The CDR3 bases are TGTGCCAGCAGCCCGGAGGGAGGGGGTAACTATGGCTACACCTTC.

This chain links TRBV5-1 with TRBJ2-6; D is uncertain. V was trimmed by 4 bases and J by 2 bases, leaving 7 bases between them. This CDR3 is 14 amino acids long. Germline CDR1 and CDR2: SGHRS and YFSETQ. Here the CDR3 DNA reads TGCGCCAGCAGCCCGACCGCTGGGGCCAACGTCCTGACTTTC. This encodes CASSPTAGANVLTF. Drawing the rest from reference TRBV5-1 and TRBJ2-6, the complete variable domain is KAGVTQTPRYLIKTRGQQVTLSCSPISGHRSVSWYQQTPGQGLQFLFEYFSETQRNKGNFPGRFSGRQFSNSRSEMNVSTLELGDSALYLCASSPTAGANVLTFGAGSRLTVL.

The chain links TRBV6-6 to TRBJ1-2; 12 nucleotides align to TRBD1. The CDR3 is 16 residues long. Germline CDR1 MNHNY, CDR2 SVGAGI (reference sequence). J lost 5 bases, V lost 8 bases, and 12 bases had no gene match. This CDR3 is CASVPGQGARGYGYTF. In DNA form, the CDR3 reads TGTGCCAGCGTCCCGGGACAGGGGGCGCGGGGTTATGGCTACACCTTC.

V and J are TRBV28 and TRBJ1-2, with a weak D call TRBD1 (6 bases). CDR3 size: 15 residues. From germline, CDR1 is MDHEN and CDR2 SYDVKM. V was pared by 6 bases and J by 7 bases, with 21 bases between. Here the CDR3 DNA reads TGTGCCAGCAGCCCCGCTACAGGGCCCCTTCGTGGCTACACCTTC. It translates to CASSPATGPLRGYTF.

The chain is built from TRBV30 and TRBJ2-7; possibly TRBD2 for D (6 bases). This CDR3 is 13 amino acids long. Germline loops: CDR1 GTSNPN, CDR2 SVGIG (reference sequence). V lost 5 bases to trimming and J lost 0 bases, with 11 bases between them. The CDR3 DNA sequence: TGTGCCTGGGTTCCTAGCGTCTCCTACGAGCAGTACTTC. Protein product: CAWVPSVSYEQYF.

This chain uses TRBV14 with TRBJ1-1; D remains ambiguous. The V gene's germline CDR1 is SGHDN and CDR2 FVKESK. Trimming pared 5 bases from V and 2 bases from J, leaving 15 bases between. This CDR3 contains 15 residues. The DNA of the CDR3 is TGTGCCAGCAGCGTTTGGGGAATAAGTAACACTGAAGCTTTCTTT. Translated, it gives CASSVWGISNTEAFF.

This clone was counted at least ten times. Other DNA sequences of this sample code for an identical CDR3. The chain employs TRBV5-5 and TRBJ1-5; tentatively, D is TRBD1 (6 bases). CDR3 length equals 15 residues. Trimming removed 5 bases at V and 0 bases at J, with 12 bases between. The germline CDR1 and CDR2 sequences are SGHKS and YYEKEE (reference sequence). The CDR3 here is CASSLGGISNQPQHF. The CDR3 DNA follows: TGTGCCAGCAGTTTAGGGGGGATTAGCAATCAGCCCCAGCATTTT.

Only a few counts were recorded for this clone. The rearrangement joins TRBV6-5 to TRBJ2-1; weak D call: TRBD2 (5 bases). CDR3 length equals 15 residues. V was trimmed by 0 bases and J by 7 bases, leaving 13 bases between them. Looked up from germline, CDR1 is MNHEY and CDR2 is SVGAGI. CDR3 nucleotides: TGTGCCAGCAGTTACTCCGGACTCCTAGATAATGAGCAGTTCTTC. It codes for CASSYSGLLDNEQFF.

The chain links TRBV30 to TRBJ1-5, with D hard to call. Trimming removed 3 bases from V and 4 bases from J, with 13 bases in between. The CDR3 loop spans 14 amino acids. CDR1 and CDR2 from the germline V gene are GTSNPN and SVGIG (reference sequence). DNA for the CDR3: TGTGCCTGGAGCCCCCACACAGCAAATCAGCCCCAGCATTTT. Its translation is CAWSPHTANQPQHF. The full variable domain, its missing parts supplied by reference TRBV30 and TRBJ1-5, is SQTIHQWPATLVQPVGSPLSLECTVEGTSNPNLYWYRQAAGRGLQLLFYSVGIGQISSEVPQNLSASRPQDRQFILSSKKLLLSDSGFYLCAWSPHTANQPQHFGDGTRLSIL.

The chain links TRBV19 to TRBJ2-7; 8 positions match TRBD2. Germline V gives CDR1 LNHDA, CDR2 SQIVND (reference sequence). V gave up 10 bases and J gave up 2 bases; unmatched junction bases: 13. The CDR3 length is 15 residues. The CDR3 DNA reads TGTGCCACTAGAGGAAATAGCGGGACAACCTACGAGCAGTACTTC. This encodes CATRGNSGTTYEQYF.

As for this clone: In the same sample, other DNA sequences code for this CDR3. The rearrangement uses TRBV7-9 and TRBJ1-1; D gene uncertain. This CDR3 is built from 13 residues. V was shortened by 3 bases and J by 1 base, with 6 bases between the two germline ends. Germline lookup yields CDR1 SEHNR and CDR2 FQNEAQ (reference sequence). Here the CDR3 reads CASSFGGNTEAFF. CDR3 DNA: TGTGCCAGCAGCTTCGGTGGGAACACTGAAGCTTTCTTT.

The chain carries TRBV2 and TRBJ2-5, with D possibly being TRBD2 (6 bases). Trimming took 7 bases from V and 0 from J, leaving 27 bases between them. The CDR3 has 19 residues. Germline CDR1 reads SNHLY; CDR2 reads FYNNEI. The CDR3 nucleotides are TGTGCCAGCATCTCCGTCGCACTCTCGGGGGTTGTGGACCAAGAGACCCAGTACTTC. It yields the protein CASISVALSGVVDQETQYF. Together with reference TRBV2 and TRBJ2-5, the CDR3 gives the full variable domain: EPEVTQTPSHQVTQMGQEVILRCVPISNHLYFYWYRQILGQKVEFLVSFYNNEISEKSEIFDDQFSVERPDGSNFTLKIRSTKLEDSAMYFCASISVALSGVVDQETQYFGPGTRLLVL.

The CDR3, as DNA: TGTGCCAGTTATAGGACAGGGGGTTATTATGGCTACACCTTC. Translated: CASYRTGGYYGYTF. The chain employs TRBV6-1 and TRBJ1-2, with 10 bases identical to TRBD1. This CDR3 contains 14 residues. The junction had 9 bases not matched to a gene; V was cut back by 9 bases and J by 5 bases. From germline, CDR1 is MNHNS and CDR2 SASEGT.

The chain joins TRBV19 to TRBJ2-3, with TRBD1 identical over 7 bases. The CDR3 length is 14 residues. V lost 7 bases, J lost 2 bases, and 6 bases stayed unmatched. Germline CDR1 LNHDA, CDR2 SQIVND (reference sequence). CDR3 region: CASKGTADTDTQYF. The CDR3 nucleotides read TGTGCCAGTAAAGGGACAGCCGACACAGATACGCAGTATTTT.

The V call is TRBV5-1, the J call TRBJ2-7; 12 bases map to TRBD2. This CDR3 spans 16 amino acids. Trimming removed 4 bases from V and 1 base from J; junction bases left unmatched: 6. CDR1 and CDR2 from the germline V gene are SGHRS and YFSETQ. The CDR3 is CASSRGLAGESYEQYF. In DNA, the CDR3 is TGCGCCAGCAGCAGGGGACTAGCGGGCGAGTCCTACGAGCAGTACTTC.

The rearrangement joins TRBV9 to TRBJ2-1, with 9 bases lining up with TRBD2. Germline loops: CDR1 SGDLS, CDR2 YYNGEE. V lost 3 bases and J lost 8; bases outside the gene matches: 12. CDR3 length: 16 amino acids. As DNA, the CDR3 is TGTGCCAGCAGCGGACTTAGCGGGAGCCTCGTCGATGAGCAGTTCTTC. It is translated as CASSGLSGSLVDEQFF.

The chain has TRBV19 and TRBJ1-1; 7 bases are shared with TRBD1. The V gene's germline CDR1 is LNHDA and CDR2 SQIVND (reference sequence). CDR3 length: 14 residues. V gave up 5 bases and J gave up 7 bases; unmatched junction bases: 10. DNA of the CDR3: TGTGCCAGTAGTCCGAAGGGACAGATTTTTGAAGCTTTCTTT. It is translated as CASSPKGQIFEAFF.

This clone occurred a few times. The chain is built from TRBV27 and TRBJ2-1; no clear D. This CDR3 spans 14 amino acids. V was clipped by 6 bases and J by 7 bases, with 16 bases between them. Germline V lookup: CDR1 MNHEY, CDR2 SMNVEV (reference sequence). The CDR3 region is CASSGDPSWNEQFF. The DNA of the CDR3 is TGTGCCAGCAGCGGTGATCCTAGTTGGAATGAGCAGTTCTTC.

The chain carries TRBV6-6 and TRBJ2-1; D is undetermined. Trimming pared 2 bases from V and 7 bases from J, leaving 6 bases between. CDR3 size: 12 residues. CDR1 and CDR2 (germline): MNHNY, SVGAGI (reference sequence). The CDR3 nucleotides are TGTGCCAGCAGTTACAGCCGGAATGAGCAGTTCTTC. Amino acids: CASSYSRNEQFF.

The chain joins TRBV5-6 to TRBJ1-5; 7 bases align to TRBD1. The CDR3 length is 14 residues. The germline V gene encodes CDR1 SGHDT and CDR2 YYEEEE. The J segment lost 4 bases and the V segment lost 3 bases, leaving 4 bases of the junction unmatched. The CDR3 here is CASSYGTVNQPQHF. CDR3 in DNA: TGTGCCAGCAGCTACGGGACAGTAAATCAGCCCCAGCATTTT. Full variable domain (outside the CDR3, taken from reference TRBV5-6 and TRBJ1-5): DAGVTQSPTHLIKTRGQQVTLRCSPKSGHDTVSWYQQALGQGPQFIFQYYEEEERQRGNFPDRFSGHQFPNYSSELNVNALLLGDSALYLCASSYGTVNQPQHFGDGTRLSIL.

The rearrangement uses TRBV15 and TRBJ1-1; D not resolved. The CDR3 totals 14 residues. V lost 0 bases and J 0 bases, leaving 5 bases between the germline ends. Germline values: CDR1 LNHNV, CDR2 YYDKDF (reference sequence). DNA of the CDR3: TGTGCCACCAGCAGAGATCGGGTGAACACTGAAGCTTTCTTT. Translated: CATSRDRVNTEAFF.

In its sample, this clone was seen a few times. This chain connects TRBV9 to TRBJ2-1; 11 bases are a match to TRBD2. The germline V gene encodes CDR1 SGDLS and CDR2 YYNGEE. The V and J ends lost 3 bases and 7 bases, in that order; junction bases with no gene match: 6. The length of the CDR3 is 15 residues. CDR3 sequence reads: CASSALAGGPNEQFF. CDR3 DNA: TGTGCCAGCAGCGCCTTAGCGGGAGGGCCTAATGAGCAGTTCTTC.

V is TRBV11-2 and J is TRBJ1-1; D call uncertain. The ends were cut back, 5 bases at V and 4 bases at J, with 17 bases in the middle. This CDR3 is 15 amino acids long. Germline loops: CDR1 SGHAT, CDR2 FQNNGV. CDR3 nucleotides: TGTGCCAGCAGCCCCTTAGTTCTGATTAGCACTGAAGCTTTCTTT. Residues: CASSPLVLISTEAFF.